The next 10 T cell receptor beta chains were all read from a single sample in a study of blood T cell repertoires in COVID-19. Only in-frame clones appear in the TCRdb table, and some are missing; sequencing was by immunoSEQ multiplex PCR. The table shows fewer than 250,000 clones, with around 82% occurring only once. Sequencing input: peripheral blood. These receptors originate from a woman aged 70-85 years with acute or convalescent COVID-19.

The V and J genes are TRBV13 and TRBJ2-7; D gene ambiguous. The germline V and J ends were trimmed by 3 bases and 1 base, with 7 bases remaining between them. This CDR3 is 13 amino acids long. CDR1 is PRHDT, CDR2 FYEKMQ, per germline (reference sequence). In nucleotides, the CDR3 is TGTGCCAGCAGCTTTAGCCAGTCCTACGAGCAGTACTTC. Its translation is CASSFSQSYEQYF. Combining the CDR3 with reference TRBV13 and TRBJ2-7 gives the whole variable domain AAGVIQSPRHLIKEKRETATLKCYPIPRHDTVYWYQQGPGQDPQFLISFYEKMQSDKGSIPDRFSAQQFSDYHSELNMSSLELGDSALYFCASSFSQSYEQYFGPGTRLTVT.

The chain has TRBV29-1 and TRBJ1-2; TRBD1 might be the D (6 bases). CDR3 length equals 12 residues. Between the trimmed V and J ends, which lost 3 bases and 5 bases, there was a span of 10 bases. Germline CDR1 reads SQVTM; CDR2 reads ANQGSEA. CDR3 coding DNA: TGCAGCGTTGAGGGGGCCCGGTATGGCTACACCTTC. Encoded protein: CSVEGARYGYTF.

The V and J genes are TRBV25-1 and TRBJ1-5; no clear D. The CDR3 totals 15 residues. CDR1 is MGHDK and CDR2 is SYGVNS in the germline V gene. V was trimmed by 2 bases and J by 0 bases, leaving 8 bases between them. The CDR3 DNA sequence: TGTGCCAGCAGTGAAGGAGATTATAGCAATCAGCCCCAGCATTTT. The encoded protein is CASSEGDYSNQPQHF.

The chain has TRBV19 and TRBJ1-5, with 7 bases lining up with TRBD1. Germline V gene lookup returns CDR1 LNHDA and CDR2 SQIVND (reference sequence). V lost 5 bases, J lost 2 bases, and 9 bases stayed unmatched. This CDR3 is 16 amino acids long. DNA for the CDR3: TGTGCCAGTAGTGCAGAGACAGGGCGAGGCAATCAGCCCCAGCATTTT. Protein: CASSAETGRGNQPQHF.

The chain links TRBV2 to TRBJ1-2, with 8 positions matching TRBD1. Germline lookup yields CDR1 SNHLY and CDR2 FYNNEI. J was trimmed by 4 bases and V by 4 bases; bases with no gene match: 5. CDR3 length: 14 residues. The CDR3 sequence is CASSGQGRAYGYTF. The CDR3 nucleotides are TGTGCCAGCAGTGGACAGGGGCGAGCCTATGGCTACACCTTC.

The chain combines TRBV4-3 with TRBJ2-1; 7 nucleotides match TRBD1. Germline assignment: CDR1 LGHNA and CDR2 YSLEER. The CDR3 is made up of 13 amino acids. Germline trimming cut 6 bases from V and 4 bases from J; bases unmatched to any gene: 3. CDR3 amino acids: CASSDRVYNEQFF. CDR3 sequence (DNA): TGCGCCAGCAGTGACAGGGTTTACAATGAGCAGTTCTTC.

This clone turned up a few times. This chain joins TRBV7-2 and TRBJ1-6; D perhaps matches TRBD1 (6 bases). From germline, CDR1 is SGHTA and CDR2 FQGNSA. Trimming pared 3 bases from V and 4 bases from J, leaving 13 bases between. The CDR3 is made up of 16 amino acids. Here the CDR3 reads CASSLGGTTYNSPLHF. The CDR3 nucleotides are TGTGCCAGCAGCTTGGGGGGGACAACGTATAATTCACCCCTCCACTTT.

This rearrangement joins TRBV19 to TRBJ1-4; 9 nucleotides match TRBD1. The CDR3 totals 17 residues. Germline assignment: CDR1 LNHDA and CDR2 SQIVND (reference sequence). The V and J ends lost 5 bases and 6 bases, in that order; junction bases with no gene match: 13. CDR3 sequence: CASSYIWGTGKDEKLFF. DNA for the CDR3: TGTGCCAGTAGTTACATCTGGGGGACAGGGAAGGATGAAAAACTGTTTTTT.

This clone appeared once. The genes are TRBV3-1 (or the pseudogene TRBV3-2) and TRBJ1-5; the D gene is possibly TRBD1 (5 bases). This CDR3 is built from 13 residues. Germline V gives CDR1 LGHDT, CDR2 YNNKEL (reference sequence). The ends were cut back, 4 bases at V and 7 bases at J, with 11 bases in the middle. The CDR3 bases are TGTGCCAGCAGCCCGGGGGGGGTGCAGCCCCAGCATTTT. Translated, it gives CASSPGGVQPQHF.

The chain has TRBV12-3 or TRBV12-4 and TRBJ2-3, with D hard to call. Deletions cut 8 bases from V and 0 bases from J, with 9 bases between. This CDR3 region has 13 residues. CDR3 sequence reads: CASRGPSTDTQYF. For the CDR3, the DNA is TGTGCCAGCCGAGGCCCTAGCACAGATACGCAGTATTTT.